Below are 19 T cell receptor beta chains sequenced from a single sample in a study of T cells in Graves' hyperthyroidism and ophthalmopathy. TCR beta CDR3 regions were amplified from RNA transcripts. TCR CDR3 underwent first-round RT-PCR with the HTBI primer set. TCRdb reprocessed the multiplex PCR reads with MiXCR, giving one entry per CDR3 protein. The repertoire has over 650,000 distinct CDR3 sequences, approximately 42% of them found once; the top ten carry roughly 6.5%. The sequencing input was peripheral blood or thyroid tissue (not recorded which). The source is an adult man with Graves' disease, either hyperthyroidism or ophthalmopathy (not recorded which).

This chain joins TRBV10-3 and TRBJ1-1; D is uncertain. Between the trimmed V and J ends, which lost 6 bases and 4 bases, there was a span of 12 bases. The CDR3 runs to 13 residues. Germline V lookup: CDR1 ENHRY, CDR2 SYGVKD. The CDR3 protein is CAIRATKGTEAFF. CDR3 DNA sequence: TGTGCCATCAGAGCGACGAAGGGCACTGAAGCTTTCTTT.

Details on this clonotype: The junction departs from the called germline gene at one end, perhaps through a read error. The chain joins TRBV10-2 to TRBJ1-6; D ambiguous. CDR3 length: 16 amino acids. Germline CDR1 is WSHSY and CDR2 is SAAADI. The DNA for the CDR3 is TGTGCCAGTAGGTCGGACCGCAGCTCCTATAATTCACCCCTCCACTTT. Translated: CASRSDRSSYNSPLHF.

This clonotype came up a few times. The chain has TRBV7-3 and TRBJ1-4, with 7 bases fitting TRBD1. The CDR3 covers 16 residues. V shed 0 bases and J 0 bases; nucleotides not matched to a gene: 1. Per the germline V gene, CDR1 is SGHTA and CDR2 is FQGTGA. The CDR3 protein is CASSLTQGTTNEKLFF. CDR3 nucleotide sequence: TGTGCCAGCAGCTTAACACAGGGGACAACTAATGAAAAACTGTTTTTT.

The gene calls are TRBV11-1 and TRBJ2-5, with TRBD2 matching over 10 bases. CDR3 length equals 20 residues. V dropped 5 bases and J dropped 4; count of bases not matched to a gene: 22. CDR1 SGHAT and CDR2 FQDESV come from the germline V gene (reference sequence). The CDR3, as DNA: TGTGCCAGCAGCGTTGAAGTTTCTAAGGGACTAGCGCTTAAGGGAGAGACCCAGTACTTC. Its translation: CASSVEVSKGLALKGETQYF.

This clonotype has more than one count but fewer than ten. The V and J genes are TRBV11-2 and TRBJ2-2; weak D call: TRBD2 (6 bases). From germline, CDR1 is SGHAT and CDR2 FQNNGV. CDR3 size: 14 residues. V was clipped by 6 bases and J by 6 bases, with 14 bases between them. The CDR3 DNA sequence: TGTGCCAGCAGACGATCAACTAGCTCCGGGGAGCTGTTTTTT. It is translated as CASRRSTSSGELFF. The whole variable domain, filled in from reference TRBV11-2 and TRBJ2-2, reads EAGVAQSPRYKIIEKRQSVAFWCNPISGHATLYWYQQILGQGPKLLIQFQNNGVVDDSQLPKDRFSAERLKGVDSTLKIQPAKLEDSAVYLCASRRSTSSGELFFGEGSRLTVL.

This clonotype occurred a few times. V gene TRBV6-1 combines with J gene TRBJ2-6; 8 bases are a match to TRBD1. The germline V gene encodes CDR1 MNHNS and CDR2 SASEGT. This CDR3 has 19 residues. Losses at the gene ends were 5 bases for V and 1 base for J; bases not matched to a gene: 13. Written as DNA, the CDR3 is TGTGCCAGCAGTTACTTAGGGGACAGGATGAGTTCTGGGGCCAACGTCCTGACTTTC. As protein: CASSYLGDRMSSGANVLTF.

The CDR3: CSVEVRGDTIYF. In nucleotides, the CDR3 is TGCAGCGTGGAGGTTAGGGGTGACACCATATATTTT. The chain is built from TRBV29-1 and TRBJ1-3; D might be TRBD1 (5 bases). The CDR3 extends over 12 amino acids. V lost 6 bases and J lost 8, with 14 bases in between. Germline V gives CDR1 SQVTM, CDR2 ANQGSEA.

V is TRBV10-3 and J is TRBJ1-2; D possibly corresponds to TRBD1 (5 bases). Germline CDR1 ENHRY, CDR2 SYGVKD. V lost 8 bases and J 4 bases, leaving 14 bases between the germline ends. This CDR3 is 13 amino acids long. The CDR3, as DNA: TGTGCCATCGTGGAAGGGGTTGGCTATGGCTACACCTTC. Translated: CAIVEGVGYGYTF.

This clonotype was seen repeatedly, ten times or more. The chain has TRBV7-9 and TRBJ1-2; D perhaps matches TRBD1 (5 bases). V was clipped by 0 bases and J by 8 bases, with 10 bases between them. The CDR3 loop spans 13 amino acids. Germline V lookup: CDR1 SEHNR, CDR2 FQNEAQ (reference sequence). The CDR3 region has the DNA TGTGCCAGCAGCTTAGCGGCAGGGCACGGCTACACCTTC. It translates to CASSLAAGHGYTF.

V usage is TRBV7-8 and J usage is TRBJ1-2; D might be TRBD1 (5 bases). CDR1 is SGHVS, CDR2 FQNEAQ, per germline. V lost 9 bases and J 4 bases, leaving 15 bases between the germline ends. The CDR3 runs to 13 residues. The CDR3: CASTGGVRYGYTF. The CDR3 DNA sequence: TGTGCCAGTACGGGGGGGGTCCGCTATGGCTACACCTTC.

The chain recombines TRBV10-3 with TRBJ2-7; tentatively, D is TRBD1 or TRBD2 (5 bases each). The V gene lost 10 bases and the J gene lost 3 bases, with 19 bases spanning the gap. There are 14 residues in the CDR3. The germline V gene has CDR1 ENHRY and CDR2 SYGVKD. CDR3 DNA: TGTGCCAGCATAGGCTCCGGGACCGACTACGAGCAGTACTTC. Amino acids: CASIGSGTDYEQYF.

This clonotype turned up a few times. The rearrangement joins TRBV7-9 to TRBJ2-5, with 9 bases matching TRBD1. Germline assignment: CDR1 SEHNR and CDR2 FQNEAQ (reference sequence). The CDR3 contains 16 residues. V lost 5 bases and J lost 1; bases outside the gene matches: 8. CDR3 coding DNA: TGTGCCAGCAGCCAAGACGGACAGGGGATCCAAGAGACCCAGTACTTC. Its translation: CASSQDGQGIQETQYF.

This clonotype was detected a few times. V gene TRBV7-9 combines with J gene TRBJ1-1; D call uncertain. CDR3 length: 13 amino acids. Trimming shortened V by 5 bases and J by 5 bases, and 12 bases separated the two germline ends. The germline gives CDR1 SEHNR, CDR2 FQNEAQ (reference sequence). CDR3 DNA: TGTGCCAGCAGCCGGGGTTGGGTAACTGAAGCTTTCTTT. Translated, it gives CASSRGWVTEAFF.

V gene TRBV7-9 combines with J gene TRBJ1-2, with 10 bases matching TRBD1. The CDR3 runs to 17 residues. CDR1 is SEHNR, CDR2 FQNEAQ, per germline (reference sequence). J was trimmed by 2 bases and V by 9 bases; bases with no gene match: 15. The CDR3 bases are TGTGCCAGTACCTATTCCGGGACAGGGGATTCGAACTATGGCTACACCTTC. This gives the protein CASTYSGTGDSNYGYTF.

The chain couples TRBV20-1 to TRBJ2-5; 8 bases agree with TRBD1. Trimming at V came to 5 bases and at J to 5 bases, leaving 16 bases not matched to a gene. The germline V gene encodes CDR1 DFQATT and CDR2 SNEGSKA (reference sequence). This CDR3 contains 16 residues. This chain's CDR3 is CSAPDRGKGRGETQYF. CDR3 coding DNA: TGCAGTGCTCCCGACAGGGGAAAGGGCAGAGGGGAGACCCAGTACTTC.

This clonotype was recorded many times. The rearrangement links TRBV10-3 to TRBJ1-2; no clear D. V dropped 2 bases and J dropped 13 bases, with 17 bases sitting between them. This CDR3 spans 13 amino acids. Germline values: CDR1 ENHRY, CDR2 SYGVKD. The CDR3: CAISEVGRRVFTF. CDR3 in DNA: TGTGCCATCAGTGAGGTCGGGCGGCGAGTTTTCACCTTC.

This clonotype was detected only a few times. This chain connects TRBV19 to TRBJ1-1; D remains ambiguous. Trimming stripped 10 bases from V and 1 base from J, with 16 bases between. This CDR3 has 14 residues. Germline loops: CDR1 LNHDA, CDR2 SQIVND (reference sequence). The CDR3: CATHQYDKNTEAFF. The CDR3 DNA is TGTGCCACCCATCAATATGACAAGAACACTGAAGCTTTCTTT.

The chain uses TRBV12-3 or TRBV12-4 and TRBJ1-4; 10 nucleotides agree with TRBD1. J gave up 8 bases and V 5 bases, and 5 bases lay outside the gene matches. CDR3 length equals 14 residues. CDR3 loop: CASSDRGREEKLFF. As DNA, the CDR3 is TGTGCCAGCAGTGACAGGGGGCGAGAAGAAAAACTGTTTTTT.

The count of this clonotype is one. This chain joins TRBV12-3 or TRBV12-4 and TRBJ1-6; D uncertain. Trimming pared 6 bases from V and 13 bases from J, leaving 16 bases between. The CDR3 length is 13 residues. CDR3 sequence: CASRPLLGMPLHF. The CDR3 DNA reads as TGTGCCAGCAGGCCGCTACTTGGTATGCCCCTCCACTTT.